Included here is one TCR beta chain sequence, with context. The antigen is undetermined. This sample was included in a study of T cell responses to AZD1222 COVID-19 vaccine. Study conclusions and caveats: Vaccination with two AZD1222 doses was followed by a rise in Spike-specific TCR breadth and depth.

Clones were read by immunoSEQ multiplex PCR, and TCRdb kept only the in-frame ones, dropping some. Altogether about 110,000 clones are present, 70% to 90% being singletons, with the ten largest covering around 3.2%. This clonotype was obtained from an adult in good health. The sample consisted of peripheral blood, taken on day 0 of AZD1222 vaccination.

CDR3 protein: CASSSINQPQHF. CDR3 sequence (DNA): TGTGCCAGCAGTTCCATAAATCAGCCCCAGCATTTT. V gene TRBV28 combines with J gene TRBJ1-5; D not resolved. The CDR3 contains 12 residues. Germline V gene sequence: CDR1 MDHEN, CDR2 SYDVKM. V was cut by 4 bases and J by 4 bases, with 5 bases left in between.